The 3 T cell receptor beta chains below come from one sample, sequenced in a study of T cells after yellow fever vaccination. TCRdb reprocessed the 5' RACE reads with MiXCR, giving one entry per CDR3 protein. Seen here are some 240,000 distinct CDR3 sequences, around 3.5% observed once, and the top ten hold over 15%. Sample: PBMCs, taken 15 days after the yellow fever booster vaccination. The origin of the receptors is a man aged 18 to 30 who received the YFV17D yellow fever vaccine.

This clonotype was seen ten or more times. The chain's CDR3 is CASSPDRGGEQFF. The CDR3 DNA sequence: TGTGCCAGCAGCCCGGACAGGGGAGGCGAGCAGTTCTTC. The genes are TRBV12-3 or TRBV12-4 and TRBJ2-1, with 9 bases identical to TRBD1. The CDR3 runs 13 residues. Unmatched junction bases numbered 7, after V lost 6 bases and J lost 10 bases.

A single count supports this clonotype. A single base separates this from a much larger clone, so it may be a read error. The rearrangement uses TRBV27 and TRBJ2-5; 9 bases map to TRBD2. CDR1 is MNHEY, CDR2 SMNVEV, per germline (reference sequence). The CDR3 contains 15 residues. Trimming removed 9 bases from V and 2 bases from J; junction bases left unmatched: 10. Written as DNA, the CDR3 is TGTGCCAGGAGTGGTATTGCGGGGGGGCAAGAGACCCAGTACTTC. This sequence encodes CARSGIAGGQETQYF.

The chain links TRBV20-1 to TRBJ2-3; D might be TRBD1 (6 bases). The CDR3 runs 23 residues. Germline CDR1 is DFQATT and CDR2 is SNEGSKA (reference sequence). The germline V and J ends were trimmed by 1 base and 4 bases, with 39 bases remaining between them. The DNA for the CDR3 is TGCAGTGCTAGAGGTGGGCTCCTCCGCACCTACAGGGTTTCCGGTTTGGATTCAGATACGCAGTATTTT. Encoded protein: CSARGGLLRTYRVSGLDSDTQYF.